This TCR beta chain appears in the sequencing data of a study of cytomegalovirus exposure and HLA in healthy donors. Across the study: A later analysis reported the 90 to 150 validation repertoires used the same platform as the approximately 660 first-cohort repertoires. Study results and caveats: The investigators catalogued some 160 TCR beta chains as cytomegalovirus-associated.

On this clone: Its antigen is unknown.

Trimming took off 1 base at V and 1 base at J, with 10 bases between the two ends. The CDR3 sequence is 15 residues long. CDR1 and CDR2 (germline): MGHDK, SYGVNS. The donors were in the roughly 130-subject validation cohort, distinct from the roughly 600-subject first cohort. Assay used: immunoSEQ multiplex PCR; TCRdb lists only in-frame clones, some missing. The repertoire holds 45,000 to 65,000 clones, with roughly 90% as singletons. This TCR came from a man younger than 35 in good health and CMV-seronegative. The genes are TRBV25-1 and TRBJ1-2; D ambiguous. Sample: PBMCs. The CDR3 protein is CASSEFGRLNYGYTF. CDR3 DNA sequence: TGTGCCAGCAGTGAATTCGGGAGGCTTAACTATGGCTACACCTTC.